Listed here are 27 T cell receptor beta chains from one sample, sequenced in a study of blood T cell repertoires in COVID-19. Some clones are missing from TCRdb's copy, which holds only in-frame ones; the method was immunoSEQ multiplex PCR. The data hold about 14,000 clones, with around 87% observed a single time. Sequencing was performed on peripheral blood. All receptors come from a human donor in a cohort sampled during active COVID-19.

V is TRBV27 and J is TRBJ1-5; 7 bases line up with TRBD1. The trim removed 5 bases at V and 5 bases at J, leaving 9 bases unmatched. CDR3 size: 15 residues. Per germline, CDR1 MNHEY and CDR2 SMNVEV (reference sequence). Here the CDR3 reads CASSERGLGDQPQHF. DNA of the CDR3: TGTGCCAGCAGTGAGAGGGGGCTTGGGGATCAGCCCCAGCATTTT.

The count of this clone is one. The V call is TRBV18, the J call TRBJ2-2, with TRBD2 matching over 7 bases. The CDR3 consists of 15 residues. From germline, CDR1 is KGHSH and CDR2 LQKENI. V lost 3 bases and J lost 4; bases outside the gene matches: 5. In nucleotides, the CDR3 is TGTGCCAGCTCACCGGGCGGGGGAGTCACCGGGGAGCTGTTTTTT. Translated, it gives CASSPGGGVTGELFF. Supplemented by reference TRBV18 and TRBJ2-2, the full variable domain reads NAGVMQNPRHLVRRRGQEARLRCSPMKGHSHVYWYRQLPEEGLKFMVYLQKENIIDESGMPKERFSAEFPKEGPSILRIQQVVRGDSAAYFCASSPGGGVTGELFFGEGSRLTVL.

This clone was recorded only once. The CDR3 DNA reads as TGTGCCAGCAGCCTGGGACAGGCCACGGGCGGAGCTTTCTTT. This encodes CASSLGQATGGAFF. The chain recombines TRBV7-6 with TRBJ1-1; 8 bases align to TRBD1. The CDR3 totals 14 residues. The germline CDR1 and CDR2 sequences are SGHVS and FNYEAQ. V dropped 5 bases and J dropped 10; count of bases not matched to a gene: 12.

The rearrangement links TRBV5-4 to TRBJ1-2; TRBD1 matches 8 bases. The CDR3 extends over 15 amino acids. Trimming cost V 5 bases and J 4 bases; bases outside gene matches: 10. Germline V CDR1 and CDR2: SGHNT, YYREEE (reference sequence). As DNA, the CDR3 is TGTGCCAGCAGACCGGACAGGGAGGCTCTCTATGGCTACACCTTC. Encoded protein: CASRPDREALYGYTF.

This clone was detected once. CDR3 nucleotide sequence: TGTGCCAGCAGTGAAGCGAGAGGGTTAGGCAATCAGCCCCAGCATTTT. Translating it yields CASSEARGLGNQPQHF. The chain is built from TRBV6-1 and TRBJ1-5; D is ambiguous. The V gene lost 0 bases and the J gene lost 2 bases, with 11 bases spanning the gap. Germline CDR1 is MNHNS and CDR2 is SASEGT. The CDR3 has 16 residues.

The chain uses TRBV18 and TRBJ2-5; tentatively, D is TRBD1 (6 bases). V lost 6 bases and J 4 bases, leaving 18 bases between the germline ends. The CDR3 runs to 15 residues. Germline V lookup: CDR1 KGHSH, CDR2 LQKENI. The CDR3 sequence: CASSYAGETGETQYF. CDR3 DNA: TGTGCCAGCTCGTATGCAGGGGAGACGGGAGAGACCCAGTACTTC.

This clone has only a few counts. This CDR3 is CASSLQQGWRMNTEAFF. CDR3 coding DNA: TGTGCCAGCAGTCTTCAACAGGGGTGGAGGATGAACACTGAAGCTTTCTTT. The genes are TRBV6-6 and TRBJ1-1; TRBD1 matches 7 bases. Trimming removed 5 bases from V and 0 bases from J; junction bases left unmatched: 12. The CDR3 consists of 17 residues. Germline-derived CDR1 and CDR2 are MNHNY and SVGAGI (reference sequence).

CDR3: CASSYSISTMASYEQYF. CDR3 coding DNA: TGTGCCAGCAGTTACTCGATATCAACGATGGCCTCCTACGAGCAGTACTTC. This rearrangement joins TRBV6-2 or TRBV6-3 to TRBJ2-7; D ambiguous. V gave up 0 bases and J gave up 0 bases, with 15 bases separating them. The germline gives CDR1 MNHEY, CDR2 SVGEGT. The CDR3 covers 17 residues.

The V call is TRBV10-3, the J call TRBJ1-2, with D possibly TRBD1 on 5 matching bases. Trimming removed 5 bases from V and 6 bases from J, with 13 bases in between. Germline CDR1 ENHRY, CDR2 SYGVKD. There are 13 residues in the CDR3. CDR3: CAISPGGVDGYTF. For the CDR3, the DNA is TGTGCCATCAGTCCGGGGGGGGTGGATGGCTACACCTTC.

This clone has only one observation. This chain joins TRBV19 and TRBJ2-1; 10 nucleotides agree with TRBD1. CDR1 LNHDA and CDR2 SQIVND come from the germline V gene (reference sequence). The CDR3 is 16 amino acids. V lost 10 bases and J lost 2; bases outside the gene matches: 11. The CDR3 reads CATEDPGQGTYNEQFF. In DNA form, the CDR3 reads TGTGCCACGGAGGACCCGGGACAGGGGACCTACAATGAGCAGTTCTTC.

This clone has a handful of counts. This sequence joins TRBV4-2 and TRBJ1-1; 9 nucleotides agree with TRBD1. The junction had 5 bases not matched to a gene; V was cut back by 4 bases and J by 2 bases. Germline lookup yields CDR1 LGHNA and CDR2 YNFKEQ. This CDR3 contains 15 residues. The CDR3 sequence: CASSPGQGVNTEAFF. Here the CDR3 DNA reads TGTGCCAGCAGCCCGGGACAGGGAGTTAACACTGAAGCTTTCTTT.

The rearrangement uses TRBV18 and TRBJ1-5, with D unresolved. CDR3 length: 16 amino acids. CDR1 is KGHSH, CDR2 LQKENI, per germline. V lost 3 bases, J lost 0 bases, and 12 bases lay in between. CDR3 DNA: TGTGCCAGCTCACCCTCACAGAGTTATAGCAATCAGCCCCAGCATTTT. Its translation is CASSPSQSYSNQPQHF.

The J gene is TRBJ2-5, the V gene TRBV2; possibly TRBD1 for D (6 bases). Per germline, CDR1 SNHLY and CDR2 FYNNEI. The germline V and J ends were trimmed by 7 bases and 3 bases, with 12 bases remaining between them. This CDR3 contains 13 residues. The CDR3 is CASNVRGEETQYF. The CDR3 bases are TGTGCCAGCAATGTCAGGGGAGAAGAGACCCAGTACTTC. Full variable domain (rest looked up from reference TRBV2 and TRBJ2-5): EPEVTQTPSHQVTQMGQEVILRCVPISNHLYFYWYRQILGQKVEFLVSFYNNEISEKSEIFDDQFSVERPDGSNFTLKIRSTKLEDSAMYFCASNVRGEETQYFGPGTRLLVL.

The rearrangement links TRBV19 to TRBJ1-2; TRBD1 agrees at 9 bases. V dropped 7 bases and J dropped 5; count of bases not matched to a gene: 14. Germline V gene lookup returns CDR1 LNHDA and CDR2 SQIVND (reference sequence). The CDR3 length is 16 residues. The CDR3 DNA reads TGTGCCAGTACCCCCCTTTCTGGACAGGGGCTTTATGGCTACACCTTC. Translation gives CASTPLSGQGLYGYTF.

This chain uses TRBV21-1 with TRBJ2-7; the D call TRBD2 from the table was never checked on the DNA. TRBV21-1 counts as a pseudogene. The CDR3 runs to 13 residues. This CDR3 is CASSRTRSYEQYF. As DNA, the CDR3 is TGTGCCAGCAGCAGGACTCGATCCTACGAGCAGTACTTC.

The chain links TRBV5-1 to TRBJ2-7; 8 nucleotides match TRBD2. J lost 3 bases, V lost 5 bases, and 10 bases had no gene match. The CDR3 is 15 amino acids. Germline assignment: CDR1 SGHRS and CDR2 YFSETQ. In DNA form, the CDR3 reads TGCGCCAGCAGACCCGCCGGGGGGGTTTTCTACGAGCAGTACTTC. Residues: CASRPAGGVFYEQYF.

The V and J genes are TRBV29-1 and TRBJ2-1; possible D gene TRBD2, 6 bases. The germline gives CDR1 SQVTM, CDR2 ANQGSEA. The CDR3 sequence is 15 residues long. Trimming took 7 bases from V and 11 from J, leaving 27 bases between them. The CDR3 DNA is TGCAGCGGGCCGGGTATTGGGCAGGGAGGCGTCAAGCAGTTCTTC. This gives the protein CSGPGIGQGGVKQFF.

The rearrangement uses TRBV25-1 and TRBJ2-3, with D unresolved. CDR1 and CDR2 from the germline V gene are MGHDK and SYGVNS. The CDR3 is 13 residues long. The ends were cut back, 0 bases at V and 3 bases at J, with 4 bases in the middle. CDR3 in DNA: TGTGCCAGCAGTGAATACGTGACAGATACGCAGTATTTT. This encodes CASSEYVTDTQYF.

This clone was observed once. The V and J genes are TRBV11-2 and TRBJ2-7; tentative D call: TRBD2 (6 bases). The V end was cut by 1 base, the J end by 2 bases, with 9 bases between. The length of the CDR3 is 14 residues. Germline V gives CDR1 SGHAT, CDR2 FQNNGV. The CDR3 DNA follows: TGTGCCAGCAGCTTAGGGGGGAGGCCCTACGAGCAGTACTTC. This encodes CASSLGGRPYEQYF.

This clone was observed a single time. J is TRBJ1-1 and V is TRBV11-3; D gene unclear. V dropped 5 bases and J dropped 1 base, with 11 bases sitting between them. The CDR3 loop spans 14 amino acids. Looked up from germline, CDR1 is SGHNT and CDR2 is YENEEA. CDR3 in DNA: TGTGCCAGCAGCCCCCGAGGTTCGAACACTGAAGCTTTCTTT. This translates into CASSPRGSNTEAFF.

This chain links TRBV19 with TRBJ2-1; TRBD2 aligns across 8 bases. CDR1 and CDR2 from the germline V gene are LNHDA and SQIVND (reference sequence). The CDR3 has 17 amino acids. V shed 3 bases, J shed 5 bases, and the junction held 12 bases outside the gene matches. Here the CDR3 reads CASSIPLGREDNNEQFF. In DNA, the CDR3 is TGTGCCAGTAGTATCCCCCTAGGGCGGGAGGACAACAATGAGCAGTTCTTC.

The gene calls are TRBV19 and TRBJ1-3, with 8 bases aligning to TRBD1. Germline CDR1 is LNHDA and CDR2 is SQIVND (reference sequence). This CDR3 is built from 16 residues. J gave up 0 bases and V 6 bases, and 7 bases lay outside the gene matches. CDR3 DNA sequence: TGTGCCAGTAGCCCACAGGGGGGCTACTCTGGAAACACCATATATTTT. This encodes CASSPQGGYSGNTIYF.

J is TRBJ2-3 and V is TRBV5-1, with 8 bases identical to TRBD1. CDR3 length: 12 amino acids. In germline, CDR1 is SGHRS, CDR2 YFSETQ. V was pared by 4 bases and J by 9 bases, with 4 bases of the junction left unmatched. CDR3 sequence: CASSDDRGTQYF. The CDR3 DNA is TGCGCCAGCAGCGATGACAGGGGAACGCAGTATTTT.

The chain joins TRBV10-2 to TRBJ2-5; 10 bases map to TRBD2. Germline V gene sequence: CDR1 WSHSY, CDR2 SAAADI. This CDR3 is built from 17 residues. V lost 1 base to trimming and J lost 5 bases; unmatched junction nucleotides: 10. For the CDR3, the DNA is TGCGCCAGCAGTGAGTGGGGTAGCGGGGGGTCAAGGGAGACCCAGTACTTC. Its translation: CASSEWGSGGSRETQYF.

V and J are TRBV7-2 and TRBJ2-7; TRBD2 is a possible D gene (5 bases). The germline V gene has CDR1 SGHTA and CDR2 FQGNSA. Trimming shortened V by 2 bases and J by 3 bases, and 11 bases separated the two germline ends. This CDR3 has 14 residues. The CDR3 bases are TGTGCCAGCAGCTTAAGCGGCCCGGGCTACGAGCAGTACTTC. Encoded protein: CASSLSGPGYEQYF.

The sample holds one count of this clone. V usage is TRBV19 and J usage is TRBJ2-1; D is unresolved. Per the germline V gene, CDR1 is LNHDA and CDR2 is SQIVND (reference sequence). The CDR3 runs to 14 residues. Trimming removed 5 bases from V and 4 bases from J, with 12 bases in between. The CDR3 nucleotides read TGTGCCAGTAGTGCCTCATTACTATACAATGAGCAGTTCTTC. This encodes CASSASLLYNEQFF.

This chain joins TRBV6-5 and TRBJ1-1; 9 bases map to TRBD1. The length of the CDR3 is 14 residues. The V segment lost 6 bases and the J segment 4 bases; nucleotides outside the gene matches: 6. CDR1 MNHEY and CDR2 SVGAGI come from the germline V gene. The CDR3 loop is CASRRDREVTEAFF. CDR3 coding DNA: TGTGCCAGCAGGAGGGACAGGGAGGTCACTGAAGCTTTCTTT.